A selection of T cell receptor beta chains follows, all from one sample in a study of blood T cell repertoires in COVID-19. Clones were read by immunoSEQ multiplex PCR, and TCRdb kept only the in-frame ones, dropping some. The table includes around 280,000 clones, about 90% detected once. The specimen sequenced was peripheral blood. All receptors derive from a young woman who had recovered from COVID-19. Both conserved end residues are part of each CDR3. Each record gives: clone size, J gene, D gene, V gene, CDR3 DNA, CDR3 protein. D genes are given only for firm matches. The size of a clone is reported for some rows only, either as once, few or many, or as a class for expanded clones.

few	TRBJ2-7	.	TRBV6-5	TGTGCCAGCAGCCAGGGACTGTTCTACGAGCAGTACTTC	CASSQGLFYEQYF
.	TRBJ2-1	TRBD2	TRBV2	TGTGCCAGCAGTGGCGCGCTAGCGGGGAGTGATACGTTCTTC	CASSGALAGSDTFF
.	TRBJ1-1	TRBD1	TRBV19	TGTGCCAGTAGAACCCAACAGGGGGAAGTCACTGAAGCTTTCTTT	CASRTQQGEVTEAFF
.	TRBJ2-2	TRBD2	TRBV6-6	TGTGCCAGCAGTTACTACCTAGCGGCCGGGGAGCTGTTTTTT	CASSYYLAAGELFF
.	TRBJ2-2	TRBD2	TRBV7-8	TGTGCCAGCAGCCATCCGGTTAGCGGGAGTATCGGGGAGCTGTTTTTT	CASSHPVSGSIGELFF
.	TRBJ2-7	TRBD2	TRBV28	TGTGCCAGCAGGTCTAGCGGGAGCTTACAAGAGCAGTACTTC	CASRSSGSLQEQYF
.	TRBJ2-5	.	TRBV7-2	TGTGCCAGCAGCTGGGACACAGAAGAGACCCAGTACTTC	CASSWDTEETQYF
.	TRBJ1-2	TRBD1	TRBV18	TGTGCCAGCTCCAAGATGGAGACAGGGGCAAGGAGCTACACCTTC	CASSKMETGARSYTF
.	TRBJ1-2	TRBD1	TRBV4-1	TGCGCCAGCAGCCAAGATATGTTCGCTGGACAGGGGGGAAATGGCTACACCTTC	CASSQDMFAGQGGNGYTF
.	TRBJ2-7	TRBD1	TRBV6-5	TGTGCCAGCAGCCAGGGACAGCAATACGAGCAGTACTTC	CASSQGQQYEQYF
.	TRBJ2-3	.	TRBV5-1	TGCGCCAGCGGACTGGGACAAACCCAGGATACGCAGTATTTT	CASGLGQTQDTQYF
once	TRBJ2-1	.	TRBV6-5	TGTGCCAGCACCCGGTTAAGGGGCAATGAGCAGTTCTTC	CASTRLRGNEQFF
.	TRBJ2-7	.	TRBV5-6	TGTGCCAGCAGTCAGGGGGGTGTCGACGAGCAGTACTTC	CASSQGGVDEQYF
.	TRBJ1-5	.	TRBV27	TGTGCCAGCAGTGCGGCGGATCAGCCCCAGCATTTT	CASSAADQPQHF
.	TRBJ2-3	TRBD2	TRBV6-6	TGTGCCAGCAGTCTAGCGGGGGGTCGGGTAGATACGCAGTATTTT	CASSLAGGRVDTQYF
.	TRBJ2-7	.	TRBV6-5	TGTGCCAGCAGTTACTCGCGGGGAGGATACGAGCAGTACTTC	CASSYSRGGYEQYF
.	TRBJ2-1	TRBD2	TRBV28	TGTGCCAGCAGTGGGGGACTAGCGGGAGTCAATGAGCAGTTCTTC	CASSGGLAGVNEQFF
.	TRBJ2-1	TRBD2	TRBV28	TGTGCCAGCAGCGCCATGGCGGGGAGGGCCCTAGTTGAGCAGTTCTTC	CASSAMAGRALVEQFF
.	TRBJ2-5	TRBD2	TRBV11-2	TGTGCCAGCAGCTTCCAGGCGGGAGGCGGGGAGACCCAGTACTTC	CASSFQAGGGETQYF
few	TRBJ1-2	TRBD1	TRBV4-3	TGCGCCAGCAGCCAACAGGGGGGCGACTATGGCTACACCTTC	CASSQQGGDYGYTF
.	TRBJ2-6	TRBD1	TRBV18	TGTGCCAGCTCATCCCTAGGACAGGGGGTCTCTGGGGCCAACGTCCTGACTTTC	CASSSLGQGVSGANVLTF
.	TRBJ2-5	.	TRBV7-9	TGTGCCAGCAGCCTCGGGTGGGTCGGAGAGACCCAGTACTTC	CASSLGWVGETQYF
.	TRBJ2-7	.	TRBV18	TGTGCCAGCTCACCGGCCAGGGGCCCCTACGAGCAGTACTTC	CASSPARGPYEQYF
.	TRBJ1-5	.	TRBV7-9	TGTGCCAGCAGCTTTGAGGAGGGCAGCAATCAGCCCCAGCATTTT	CASSFEEGSNQPQHF
.	TRBJ1-2	TRBD1	TRBV27	TGTGCCAGCAGTCCGAAAACCGGGACAGGGTTTGGCTACACCTTC	CASSPKTGTGFGYTF
.	TRBJ2-3	TRBD2	TRBV27	TGTGCCAGCAGTTCTGGACTAGCGGTCACAGATACGCAGTATTTT	CASSSGLAVTDTQYF
.	TRBJ1-5	TRBD1	TRBV19	TGTGCCAGTAGTATCGGGACAGACAATCAGCCCCAGCATTTT	CASSIGTDNQPQHF
.	TRBJ2-7	TRBD1	TRBV30	TGTGCCGGTGACAGGGCGGCCTACGAGCAGTACTTC	CAGDRAAYEQYF
once	TRBJ2-7	.	TRBV5-6	TGTGCCAGCAGCCTCGCCGGACAGACCTACGAGCAGTACTTC	CASSLAGQTYEQYF
.	TRBJ1-4	TRBD1	TRBV27	TGTGCCAGCAGGAGAACAGGGGGCAGTGCAACTAATGAAAAACTGTTTTTT	CASRRTGGSATNEKLFF
.	TRBJ2-3	TRBD1	TRBV6-4	TGTGCCAGCAGTGACTCACAGGGGGTTACGCAGTATTTT	CASSDSQGVTQYF
once	TRBJ2-1	TRBD2	TRBV19	TGTGCCAGTAGTATAACTAGCGGGTTCTACAATGAGCAGTTCTTC	CASSITSGFYNEQFF
once	TRBJ2-7	TRBD2	TRBV11-2	TGTGCCAGCAGCTGGGGAGGGGCGACTTACGAGCAGTACTTC	CASSWGGATYEQYF
.	TRBJ2-1	TRBD2	TRBV11-2	TGTGCCAGCAGCTTAGTCTTAGTGGTCGGGGGGTATTTGAATGAGCAGTTCTTC	CASSLVLVVGGYLNEQFF
.	TRBJ2-1	TRBD2	TRBV4-3	TGCGCCAGCAGCCAAGGGGCTAGCGGAGGGGATGAGCAGTTCTTC	CASSQGASGGDEQFF